The 25 T cell receptor beta chains given below trace back to one sample, sequenced in a study of early T cells in non-severe SARS-CoV-2 infection. TCRdb fed the 5' RACE reads into MiXCR, producing one record per CDR3 protein. The table includes some 100,000 distinct CDR3 sequences, about 15% detected once. Sequencing was carried out using whole blood. Source of these receptors: an adult who was a healthcare worker with PCR-confirmed SARS-CoV-2 infection or an uninfected control (not recorded which).

The rearrangement uses TRBV20-1 and TRBJ2-1, with D uncertain. The V end was cut by 6 bases, the J end by 5 bases, with 5 bases between. The CDR3 runs to 10 residues. Germline CDR1 reads DFQATT; CDR2 reads SNEGSKA (reference sequence). Here the CDR3 reads CSALNNEQFF. CDR3 sequence (DNA): TGCAGTGCCTTAAACAATGAGCAGTTCTTC.

This clonotype was counted ten times or more. CDR3 sequence (DNA): TGCGCCAGCAGCTTGCTTCAGGGAACTAACAATGAGCAGTTCTTC. Residues: CASSLLQGTNNEQFF. The gene calls are TRBV5-1 and TRBJ2-1; D might be TRBD1 (5 bases). CDR3 size: 15 residues. The germline V gene has CDR1 SGHRS and CDR2 YFSETQ. V was clipped by 1 base and J by 5 bases, with 13 bases between them. The full variable domain, its missing parts supplied by reference TRBV5-1 and TRBJ2-1, is KAGVTQTPRYLIKTRGQQVTLSCSPISGHRSVSWYQQTPGQGLQFLFEYFSETQRNKGNFPGRFSGRQFSNSRSEMNVSTLELGDSALYLCASSLLQGTNNEQFFGPGTRLTVL.

This clonotype was observed a handful of times. The CDR3 bases are TGTGCCAGCAGCCTCAGGGGAGCTAACTATGGCTACACCTTC. It codes for CASSLRGANYGYTF. This chain links TRBV2 with TRBJ1-2, with a possible D match to TRBD1 (6 bases). Trimming pared 6 bases from V and 0 bases from J, leaving 11 bases between. CDR1 and CDR2 (germline): SNHLY, FYNNEI. This CDR3 comprises 14 residues.

The rearrangement links TRBV18 to TRBJ1-4; D is perhaps TRBD1 (5 bases). Germline V gene lookup returns CDR1 KGHSH and CDR2 LQKENI. V was trimmed by 5 bases and J by 0 bases, leaving 13 bases between them. The CDR3 loop spans 16 amino acids. Here the CDR3 reads CASSAGHPATNEKLFF. In nucleotides, the CDR3 is TGTGCCAGCTCAGCAGGACATCCAGCAACTAATGAAAAACTGTTTTTT.

V and J are TRBV30 and TRBJ1-2, with D uncertain. The CDR3 has 15 amino acids. Germline CDR1 reads GTSNPN; CDR2 reads SVGIG (reference sequence). V was clipped by 6 bases and J by 1 base, with 18 bases between them. The CDR3 nucleotides are TGTGCCTGCCACGTGGGAAGCCATTATAACTATGGCTACACCTTC. Protein product: CACHVGSHYNYGYTF.

This clonotype was observed a few times. The rearrangement uses TRBV4-2 and TRBJ1-6, with D possibly being TRBD1 (6 bases). CDR3 length equals 18 residues. Between the trimmed V and J ends, which lost 0 bases and 0 bases, there was a span of 12 bases. Germline V gene sequence: CDR1 LGHNA, CDR2 YNFKEQ. CDR3 residues: CASSQDGGQSSYNSPLHF. In DNA form, the CDR3 reads TGTGCCAGCAGCCAAGACGGAGGACAGAGCTCCTATAATTCACCCCTCCACTTT.

The V and J genes are TRBV28 and TRBJ2-4; D unresolved. Germline values: CDR1 MDHEN, CDR2 SYDVKM. V was cut by 2 bases and J by 0 bases, with 14 bases left in between. This CDR3 comprises 17 residues. The CDR3 region is CASSLISWSLAKNIQYF. The CDR3 DNA sequence: TGTGCCAGCAGTTTAATTTCTTGGTCTCTAGCCAAAAACATTCAGTACTTC.

In this sample, this clonotype turned up many times. The chain joins TRBV19 to TRBJ2-6; 7 nucleotides agree with TRBD1. This CDR3 is built from 16 residues. The trim removed 4 bases at V and 0 bases at J, leaving 3 bases unmatched. The germline gives CDR1 LNHDA, CDR2 SQIVND (reference sequence). The CDR3 sequence: CASSRDSPSGANVLTF. The CDR3 coding sequence is TGTGCCAGTAGTAGGGACAGTCCCTCTGGGGCCAACGTCCTGACTTTC.

This clonotype has just a few counts. V is TRBV15 and J is TRBJ2-7; a weak D match, TRBD2 (5 bases). In germline, CDR1 is LNHNV, CDR2 YYDKDF (reference sequence). The CDR3 length is 14 residues. Trimming shortened V by 0 bases and J by 7 bases, and 13 bases separated the two germline ends. The DNA of the CDR3 is TGTGCCACCAGCAGAGAGGTTCAAACGGGGGAGCAGTACGTC. Its translation: CATSREVQTGEQYV.

The chain carries TRBV6-6 and TRBJ1-2, with TRBD1 matching 9 bases. V gave up 0 bases and J gave up 7 bases; unmatched junction bases: 6. The length of the CDR3 is 15 residues. Germline V gene data show CDR1 as MNHNY and CDR2 as SVGAGI (reference sequence). The CDR3 reads CASSYSRDRVIGYTF. In nucleotides, the CDR3 is TGTGCCAGCAGTTACTCCCGGGACAGGGTTATTGGCTACACCTTC.

CDR3 bases: TGTGCGGCGGGAGGGAGATCCTACAATGAGCAGTTCTTC. It codes for CAAGGRSYNEQFF. This chain connects TRBV15 to TRBJ2-1; 9 nucleotides line up with TRBD2. The germline V gene encodes CDR1 LNHNV and CDR2 YYDKDF (reference sequence). The CDR3 runs to 13 residues.

V usage is TRBV29-1 and J usage is TRBJ2-2; a possible D gene is TRBD1 (5 bases). This CDR3 is built from 16 residues. CDR1 is SQVTM and CDR2 is ANQGSEA in the germline V gene. The V end was cut by 1 base, the J end by 6 bases, with 18 bases between. CDR3 region: CSVEGWGGFSAGELFF. CDR3 DNA sequence: TGCAGCGTTGAAGGATGGGGCGGATTCAGCGCCGGGGAGCTGTTTTTT.

A few counts support this clonotype. The genes are TRBV20-1 and TRBJ2-3; possible D gene TRBD2, 5 bases. V gave up 6 bases and J gave up 2 bases, with 15 bases separating them. The CDR3 has 14 amino acids. In germline, CDR1 is DFQATT, CDR2 SNEGSKA (reference sequence). For the CDR3, the DNA is TGCAGTGCACGAGGGCAGAAAAACACAGATACGCAGTATTTT. Its translation is CSARGQKNTDTQYF.

This clonotype turned up a few times. The chain combines TRBV12-3 or TRBV12-4 with TRBJ2-1; D remains unclear. This CDR3 has 11 residues. Between the trimmed V and J ends, which lost 4 bases and 6 bases, there was a span of 4 bases. The CDR3 reads CASSSANEQFF. The CDR3 coding sequence is TGTGCCAGCAGTTCCGCCAATGAGCAGTTCTTC.

For the CDR3, the DNA is TGTGCCAGTAGTATTGAGACTAGCGGGGGGCCGGGTACAGATACGCAGTATTTT. Translating gives CASSIETSGGPGTDTQYF. The rearrangement joins TRBV19 to TRBJ2-3; 13 bases match TRBD2. In germline, CDR1 is LNHDA, CDR2 SQIVND (reference sequence). Trimming took 3 bases from V and 3 from J; bases not matched to a gene: 9. The CDR3 is made up of 18 amino acids.

The V and J genes are TRBV20-1 and TRBJ1-1, with 8 bases matching TRBD1. The CDR3 covers 13 residues. Germline loops: CDR1 DFQATT, CDR2 SNEGSKA (reference sequence). The J segment lost 2 bases and the V segment lost 3 bases, leaving 2 bases of the junction unmatched. CDR3 residues: CSARDRDNTEAFF. Written as DNA, the CDR3 is TGCAGTGCTAGGGACAGGGATAACACTGAAGCTTTCTTT.

The table lists this clonotype with a few counts. The chain recombines TRBV29-1 with TRBJ1-1; D gene unclear. Looked up from germline, CDR1 is SQVTM and CDR2 is ANQGSEA. The CDR3 totals 14 residues. Trimming shortened V by 8 bases and J by 1 base, and 17 bases separated the two germline ends. This CDR3 reads CSPVELFQNTEAFF. In DNA, the CDR3 is TGCAGCCCCGTGGAACTTTTCCAGAACACTGAAGCTTTCTTT.

CDR3 residues: CASSLEQTTDTQYF. CDR3 coding DNA: TGTGCCAGCAGTTTAGAACAGACCACAGATACGCAGTATTTT. This rearrangement joins TRBV12-3 or TRBV12-4 to TRBJ2-3; no reliable D call. This CDR3 has 14 residues. V dropped 1 base and J dropped 2 bases, with 7 bases sitting between them.

This clonotype appeared a few times. J is TRBJ1-2 and V is TRBV12-3 or TRBV12-4; possibly TRBD1 for D (6 bases). V was shortened by 6 bases and J by 6 bases, with 17 bases between the two germline ends. The CDR3 totals 14 residues. This chain's CDR3 is CASRHIPGEDGYTF. The CDR3 DNA follows: TGTGCCAGCAGGCATATCCCAGGGGAGGATGGCTACACCTTC.

This clonotype has just a few counts. The J gene is TRBJ2-1, the V gene TRBV7-3, with TRBD1 identical over 8 bases. Germline-derived CDR1 and CDR2 are SGHTA and FQGTGA. Trimming took 4 bases from V and 9 from J; bases not matched to a gene: 20. The CDR3 length is 18 residues. The CDR3 region is CASSSIGGGQGKNGEQFF. CDR3 DNA: TGTGCCAGCAGCTCAATCGGGGGAGGACAGGGAAAAAACGGTGAGCAGTTCTTC.

This sequence joins TRBV28 and TRBJ2-7, with TRBD1 matching 9 bases. Germline-derived CDR1 and CDR2 are MDHEN and SYDVKM. V shed 5 bases, J shed 3 bases, and the junction held 11 bases outside the gene matches. This CDR3 spans 16 amino acids. CDR3 protein: CASSLKGTGLFYEQYV. In nucleotides, the CDR3 is TGTGCCAGCAGTCTAAAGGGGACAGGGTTGTTCTACGAGCAGTACGTC.

The genes are TRBV9 and TRBJ2-3; TRBD1 agrees at 7 bases. The ends lost 4 bases at V and 6 bases at J; junction bases unmatched: 5. The CDR3 is 13 residues long. Germline V CDR1 and CDR2: SGDLS, YYNGEE. CDR3 DNA: TGTGCCAGCAGCCGACAGGGATCGGATACGCAGTATTTT. Protein product: CASSRQGSDTQYF.

This clonotype was recorded at least ten times. J is TRBJ1-3 and V is TRBV5-4; 8 bases line up with TRBD1. In germline, CDR1 is SGHNT, CDR2 YYREEE (reference sequence). CDR3 length equals 16 residues. V lost 5 bases to trimming and J lost 1 base; unmatched junction nucleotides: 8. CDR3 in amino acids: CASSIDRGLSGNTIYF. CDR3 DNA: TGTGCCAGCAGTATTGACAGGGGTTTATCTGGAAACACCATATATTTT. The whole variable domain, filled in from reference TRBV5-4 and TRBJ1-3, reads ETGVTQSPTHLIKTRGQQVTLRCSSQSGHNTVSWYQQALGQGPQFIFQYYREEENGRGNFPPRFSGLQFPNYSSELNVNALELDDSALYLCASSIDRGLSGNTIYFGEGSWLTVV.

The J gene is TRBJ2-1, the V gene TRBV7-2, with 7 bases matching TRBD2. This CDR3 region has 17 residues. Germline CDR1 reads SGHTA; CDR2 reads FQGNSA. Trimming at V came to 1 base and at J to 1 base, leaving 7 bases not matched to a gene. The CDR3 sequence is CASSLVSSSGSYNEQFF. The CDR3 DNA sequence: TGTGCCAGCAGCTTAGTATCAAGTAGCGGGTCCTACAATGAGCAGTTCTTC.

The chain employs TRBV12-3 or TRBV12-4 and TRBJ2-3; TRBD1 agrees at 11 bases. J was trimmed by 6 bases and V by 5 bases; bases with no gene match: 13. The CDR3 covers 17 residues. CDR3 residues: CASSLDRWTGGGDTQYF. The CDR3, as DNA: TGTGCCAGCAGTCTAGACAGATGGACAGGGGGCGGGGATACGCAGTATTTT.